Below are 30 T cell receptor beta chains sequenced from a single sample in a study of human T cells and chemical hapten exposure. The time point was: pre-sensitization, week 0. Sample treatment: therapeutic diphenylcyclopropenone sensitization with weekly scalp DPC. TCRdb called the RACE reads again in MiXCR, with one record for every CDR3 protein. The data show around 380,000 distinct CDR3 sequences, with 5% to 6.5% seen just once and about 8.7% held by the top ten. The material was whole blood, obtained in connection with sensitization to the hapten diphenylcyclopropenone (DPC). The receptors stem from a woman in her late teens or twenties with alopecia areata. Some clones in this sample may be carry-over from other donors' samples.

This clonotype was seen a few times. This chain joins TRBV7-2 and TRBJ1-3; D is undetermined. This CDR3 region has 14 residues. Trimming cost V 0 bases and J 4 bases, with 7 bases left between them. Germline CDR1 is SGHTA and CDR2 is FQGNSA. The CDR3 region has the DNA TGTGCCAGCAGCTTAGCAGGGCTAGGAAACACCATATATTTT. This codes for CASSLAGLGNTIYF.

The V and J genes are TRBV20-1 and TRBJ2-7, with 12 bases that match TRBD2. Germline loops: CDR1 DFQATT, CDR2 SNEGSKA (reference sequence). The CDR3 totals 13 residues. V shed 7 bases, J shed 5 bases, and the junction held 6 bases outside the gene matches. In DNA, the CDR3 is TGCAGTGTATCTAGCGGGGGGGCTCACGAGCAGTACTTC. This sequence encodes CSVSSGGAHEQYF.

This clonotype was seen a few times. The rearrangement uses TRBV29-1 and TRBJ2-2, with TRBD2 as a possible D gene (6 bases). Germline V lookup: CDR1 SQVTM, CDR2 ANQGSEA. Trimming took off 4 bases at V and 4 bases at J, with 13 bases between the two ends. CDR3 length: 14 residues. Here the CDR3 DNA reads TGCAGCGTTGCGGTGATGGAGGGCACCGGGGAGCTGTTTTTT. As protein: CSVAVMEGTGELFF.

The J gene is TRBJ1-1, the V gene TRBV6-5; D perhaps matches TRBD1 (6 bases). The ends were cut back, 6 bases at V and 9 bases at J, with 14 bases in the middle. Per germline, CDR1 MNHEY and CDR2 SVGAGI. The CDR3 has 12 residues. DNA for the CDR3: TGTGCCAGCAGGGATGAACAGGGAAAAGCTTTCTTT. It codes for CASRDEQGKAFF.

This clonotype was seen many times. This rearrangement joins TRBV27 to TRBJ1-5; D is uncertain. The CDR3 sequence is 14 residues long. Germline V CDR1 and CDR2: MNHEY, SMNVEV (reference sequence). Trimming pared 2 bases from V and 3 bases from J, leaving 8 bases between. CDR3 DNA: TGTGCCAGCAGTTTAAATGAGATCAATCAGCCCCAGCATTTT. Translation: CASSLNEINQPQHF.

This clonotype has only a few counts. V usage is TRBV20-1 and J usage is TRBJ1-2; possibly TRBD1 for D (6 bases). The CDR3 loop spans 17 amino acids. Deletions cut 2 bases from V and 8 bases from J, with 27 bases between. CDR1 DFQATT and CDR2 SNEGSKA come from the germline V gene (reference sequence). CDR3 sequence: CSARKKEGEQGSRGYTF. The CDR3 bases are TGCAGTGCTAGAAAAAAGGAAGGGGAACAGGGAAGTAGGGGCTACACCTTC.

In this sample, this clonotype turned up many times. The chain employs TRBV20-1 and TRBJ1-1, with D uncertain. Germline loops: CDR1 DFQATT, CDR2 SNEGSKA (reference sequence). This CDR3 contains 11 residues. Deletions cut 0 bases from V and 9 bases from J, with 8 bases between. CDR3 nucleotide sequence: TGCAGTGCTAGAGATACCGGGCAAGCTTTCTTT. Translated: CSARDTGQAFF.

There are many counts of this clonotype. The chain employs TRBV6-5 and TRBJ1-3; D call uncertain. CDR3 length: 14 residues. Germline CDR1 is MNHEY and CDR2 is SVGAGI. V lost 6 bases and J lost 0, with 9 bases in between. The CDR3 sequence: CASSQAGSGNTIYF. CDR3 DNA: TGTGCCAGCAGCCAGGCCGGCTCTGGAAACACCATATATTTT.

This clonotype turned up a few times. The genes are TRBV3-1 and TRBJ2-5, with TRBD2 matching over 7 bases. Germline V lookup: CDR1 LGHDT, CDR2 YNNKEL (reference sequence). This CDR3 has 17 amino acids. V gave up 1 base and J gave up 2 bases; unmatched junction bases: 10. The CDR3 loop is CASSQGGLAEIQETQYF. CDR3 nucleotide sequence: TGTGCCAGCAGCCAAGGAGGCCTAGCGGAGATACAAGAGACCCAGTACTTC.

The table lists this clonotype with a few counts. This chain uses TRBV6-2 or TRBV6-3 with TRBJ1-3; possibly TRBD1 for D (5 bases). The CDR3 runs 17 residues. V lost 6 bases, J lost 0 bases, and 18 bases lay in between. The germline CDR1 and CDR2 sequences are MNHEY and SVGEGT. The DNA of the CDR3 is TGTGCCAGCAGGAGGGGTTCGCTTCGGCACTCTGGAAACACCATATATTTT. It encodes CASRRGSLRHSGNTIYF.

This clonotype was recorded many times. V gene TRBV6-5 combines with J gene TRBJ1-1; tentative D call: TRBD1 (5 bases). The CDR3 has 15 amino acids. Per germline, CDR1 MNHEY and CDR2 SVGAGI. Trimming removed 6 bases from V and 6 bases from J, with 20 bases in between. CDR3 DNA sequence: TGTGCCAGCAGCCCGGGGTACCTCTCGGGGGCTGAAGCTTTCTTT. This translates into CASSPGYLSGAEAFF.

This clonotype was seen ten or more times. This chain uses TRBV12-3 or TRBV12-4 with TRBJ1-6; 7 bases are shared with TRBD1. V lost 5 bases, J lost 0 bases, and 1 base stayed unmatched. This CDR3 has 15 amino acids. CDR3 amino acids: CASSRDSSYNSPLHF. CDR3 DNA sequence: TGTGCCAGCAGTCGGGACAGCTCCTATAATTCACCCCTCCACTTT.

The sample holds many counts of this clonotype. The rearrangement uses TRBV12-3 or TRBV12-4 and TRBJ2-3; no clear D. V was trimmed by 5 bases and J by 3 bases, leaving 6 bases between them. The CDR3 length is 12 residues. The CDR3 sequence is CASSRPTDTQYF. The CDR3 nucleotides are TGTGCCAGCAGTAGGCCGACAGATACGCAGTATTTT.

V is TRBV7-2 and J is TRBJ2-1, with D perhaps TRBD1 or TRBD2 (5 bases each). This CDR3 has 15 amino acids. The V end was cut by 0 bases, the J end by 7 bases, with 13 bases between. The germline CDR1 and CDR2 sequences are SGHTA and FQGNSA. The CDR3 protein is CASSLAGARGNEQFF. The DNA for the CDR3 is TGTGCCAGCAGCTTAGCTGGGGCCCGAGGGAATGAGCAGTTCTTC. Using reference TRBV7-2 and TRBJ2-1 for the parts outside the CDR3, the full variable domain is GAGVSQSPSNKVTEKGKDVELRCDPISGHTALYWYRQSLGQGLEFLIYFQGNSAPDKSGLPSDRFSAERTGGSVSTLTIQRTQQEDSAVYLCASSLAGARGNEQFFGPGTRLTVL.

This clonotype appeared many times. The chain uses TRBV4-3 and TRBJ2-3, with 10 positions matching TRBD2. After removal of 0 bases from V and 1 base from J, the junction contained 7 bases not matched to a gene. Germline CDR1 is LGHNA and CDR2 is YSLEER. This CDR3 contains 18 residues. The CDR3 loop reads CASSQDIGAGGRTDTQYF. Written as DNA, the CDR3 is TGCGCCAGCAGCCAAGATATAGGAGCGGGGGGGCGCACAGATACGCAGTATTTT.

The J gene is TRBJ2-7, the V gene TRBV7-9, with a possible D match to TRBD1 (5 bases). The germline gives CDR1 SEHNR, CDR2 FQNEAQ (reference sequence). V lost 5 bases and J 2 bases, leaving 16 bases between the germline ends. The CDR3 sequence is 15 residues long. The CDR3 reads CASSSREYGTYEQYF. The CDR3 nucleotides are TGTGCCAGCAGCAGCAGGGAATACGGAACCTACGAGCAGTACTTC.

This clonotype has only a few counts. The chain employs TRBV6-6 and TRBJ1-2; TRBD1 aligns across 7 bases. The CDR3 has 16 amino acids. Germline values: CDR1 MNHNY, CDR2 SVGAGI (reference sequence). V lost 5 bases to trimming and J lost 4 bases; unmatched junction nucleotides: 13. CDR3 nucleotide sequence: TGTGCCAGCAGTCCCTCACCGGGACAGACGAGCTATGGCTACACCTTC. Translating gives CASSPSPGQTSYGYTF.

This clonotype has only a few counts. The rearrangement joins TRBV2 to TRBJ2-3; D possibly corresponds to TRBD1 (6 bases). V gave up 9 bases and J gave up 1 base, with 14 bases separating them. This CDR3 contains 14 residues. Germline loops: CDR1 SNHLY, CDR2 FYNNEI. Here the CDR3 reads CARKQGVGTDTQYF. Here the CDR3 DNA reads TGTGCCAGGAAACAGGGCGTTGGCACAGATACGCAGTATTTT.

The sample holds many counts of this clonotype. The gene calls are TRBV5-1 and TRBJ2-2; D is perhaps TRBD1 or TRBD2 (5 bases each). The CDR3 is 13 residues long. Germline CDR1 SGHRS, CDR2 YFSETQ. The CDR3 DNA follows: TGCGCTTCGGGACGCCAAAACACCGGGGAGCTGTTTTTT. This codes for CASGRQNTGELFF.

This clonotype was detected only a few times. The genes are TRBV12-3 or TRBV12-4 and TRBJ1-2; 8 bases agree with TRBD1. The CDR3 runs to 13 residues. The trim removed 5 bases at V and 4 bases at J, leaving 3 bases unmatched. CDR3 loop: CASSHDRGYGYTF. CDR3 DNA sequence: TGTGCCAGCAGTCACGACAGGGGCTATGGCTACACCTTC.

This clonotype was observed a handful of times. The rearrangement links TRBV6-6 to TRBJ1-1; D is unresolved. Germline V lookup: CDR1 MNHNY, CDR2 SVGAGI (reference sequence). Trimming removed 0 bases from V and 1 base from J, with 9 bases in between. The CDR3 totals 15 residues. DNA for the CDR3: TGTGCCAGCAGTTACTCCCTGGGGAAGAACACTGAAGCTTTCTTT. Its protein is CASSYSLGKNTEAFF.

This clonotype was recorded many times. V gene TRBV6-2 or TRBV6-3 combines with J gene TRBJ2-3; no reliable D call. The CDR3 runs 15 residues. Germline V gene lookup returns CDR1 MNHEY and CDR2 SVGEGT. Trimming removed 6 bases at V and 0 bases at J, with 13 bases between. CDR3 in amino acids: CASSPRRYSTDTQYF. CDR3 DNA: TGTGCCAGCAGCCCAAGGCGGTATAGCACAGATACGCAGTATTTT.

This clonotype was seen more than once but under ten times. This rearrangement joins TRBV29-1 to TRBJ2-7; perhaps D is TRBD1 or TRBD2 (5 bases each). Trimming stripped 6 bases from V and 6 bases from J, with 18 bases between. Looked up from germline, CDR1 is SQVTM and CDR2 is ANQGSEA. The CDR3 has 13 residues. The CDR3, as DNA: TGCAGCGTCGGGGCCCCGGGGATGAGCGAGCAGTACTTC. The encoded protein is CSVGAPGMSEQYF.

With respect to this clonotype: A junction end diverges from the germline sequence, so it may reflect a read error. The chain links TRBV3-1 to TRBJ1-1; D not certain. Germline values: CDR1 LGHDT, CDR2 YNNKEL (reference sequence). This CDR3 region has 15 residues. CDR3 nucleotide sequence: TGTGCCAGCAGCCAAGAGGGAGTGATCGACACTGAAGCTTTATTT. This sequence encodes CASSQEGVIDTEALF.

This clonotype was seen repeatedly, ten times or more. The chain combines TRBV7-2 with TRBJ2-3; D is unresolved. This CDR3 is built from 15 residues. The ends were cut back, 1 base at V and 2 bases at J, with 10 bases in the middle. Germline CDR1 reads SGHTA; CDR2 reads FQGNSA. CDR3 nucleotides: TGTGCCAGCAGCTTAGTTAGCAGCATCACAGATACGCAGTATTTT. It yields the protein CASSLVSSITDTQYF.

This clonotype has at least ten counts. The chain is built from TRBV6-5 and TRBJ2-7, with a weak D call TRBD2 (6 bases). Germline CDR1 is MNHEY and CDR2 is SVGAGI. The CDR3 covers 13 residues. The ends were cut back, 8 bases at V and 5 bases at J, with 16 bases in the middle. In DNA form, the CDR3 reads TGTGCCAGCCGACGGGGGAGCAGCCACGAGCAGTACTTC. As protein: CASRRGSSHEQYF.

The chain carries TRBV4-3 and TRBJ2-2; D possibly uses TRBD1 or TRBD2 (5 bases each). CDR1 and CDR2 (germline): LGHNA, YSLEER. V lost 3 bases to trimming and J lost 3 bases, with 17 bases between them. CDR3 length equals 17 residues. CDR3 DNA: TGCGCCAGCAGCCACCTCGCCCCCGGGACCCACACCGGGGAGCTGTTTTTT. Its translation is CASSHLAPGTHTGELFF.

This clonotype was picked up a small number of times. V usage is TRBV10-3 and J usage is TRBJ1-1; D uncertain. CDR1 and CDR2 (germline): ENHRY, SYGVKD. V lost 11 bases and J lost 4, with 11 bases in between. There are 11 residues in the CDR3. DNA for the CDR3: TGTGCCGTGACGGGTACCACTGAAGCTTTCTTT. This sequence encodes CAVTGTTEAFF.

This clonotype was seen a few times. CDR3 sequence: CASSPTPQGAREKLFF. As DNA, the CDR3 is TGTGCCAGCAGCCCAACCCCTCAGGGGGCGCGAGAAAAACTGTTTTTT. The J gene is TRBJ1-4, the V gene TRBV9, with 8 bases that match TRBD1. V was clipped by 4 bases and J by 8 bases; unmatched bases: 13. Germline V gene sequence: CDR1 SGDLS, CDR2 YYNGEE. The length of the CDR3 is 16 residues.

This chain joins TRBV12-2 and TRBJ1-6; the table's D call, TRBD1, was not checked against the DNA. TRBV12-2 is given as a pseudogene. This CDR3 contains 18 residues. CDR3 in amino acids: CASRLPRATAIPNSPLHF. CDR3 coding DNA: TGTGCAAGTCGCCTCCCCCGCGCCACCGCAATTCCTAATTCACCCCTCCACTTT.